The clone carrying this T cell receptor (beta chain) was found a few times. Its specificity is not known. This sample was included in a study of cytomegalovirus exposure and HLA in healthy donors. The study, taken as a whole, reports: Roughly even sequencing depth across donors was the assumption behind the presence/absence analyses. The study put around 180 TCR beta chains on its list as cytomegalovirus-associated. A later analysis showed that HLA-associated TCR beta chains had undergone more clonal expansion than equally common others.

The ends lost 4 bases at V and 5 bases at J; junction bases unmatched: 13. CDR3 length equals 16 residues. Per the germline V gene, CDR1 is SQVTM and CDR2 is ANQGSEA. The PCR had 60 Vbeta and 13 Jbeta primers. Clones were read by immunoSEQ multiplex PCR, and TCRdb kept only the in-frame ones, dropping some. The table lists over 80,000 clones, over 60% of them singletons, with approximately 16% in the top ten. The chain uses TRBV29-1 and TRBJ2-3, with TRBD1 matching over 9 bases. Sequenced: PBMCs. This TCR came from a man between 60 and 75 years old in good health and CMV-seropositive. The CDR3 coding sequence is TGCAGCGTTGGGGGGGGACAGGGTAACATCGTAGATACGCAGTATTTT. Protein product: CSVGGGQGNIVDTQYF.